Below are 24 T cell receptor beta chains sequenced from a single sample in a study of blood T cell repertoires in COVID-19. The protocol was immunoSEQ multiplex PCR, while the TCRdb copy is restricted to in-frame clones and leaves out a portion. The table has a few hundred thousand clones, over 75% seen once. The sequenced sample was peripheral blood. These receptors originate from a woman in her 30s with COVID-19, enrolled during active disease.

V usage is TRBV30 and J usage is TRBJ2-7; tentative D call: TRBD1 (6 bases). This CDR3 spans 13 amino acids. Germline V CDR1 and CDR2: GTSNPN, SVGIG (reference sequence). Between the trimmed V and J ends, which lost 4 bases and 0 bases, there was a span of 10 bases. The CDR3 loop is CAWTSGDSYEQYF. CDR3 sequence (DNA): TGTGCCTGGACGTCAGGGGACTCCTACGAGCAGTACTTC.

This chain joins TRBV3-1 (or the pseudogene TRBV3-2) and TRBJ2-3, with 7 bases aligning to TRBD1. This CDR3 is 16 amino acids long. The germline V gene encodes CDR1 LGHDT and CDR2 YNNKEL (reference sequence). Germline trimming cut 4 bases from V and 3 bases from J; bases unmatched to any gene: 10. The CDR3 DNA is TGTGCCAGCAGCCCCCTTCCGGGCAGGGGGACAGATACGCAGTATTTT. This sequence encodes CASSPLPGRGTDTQYF.

CDR3 in amino acids: CASSDRDNSYEQYF. CDR3 in DNA: TGTGCCAGCAGCGACCGGGACAACTCCTACGAGCAGTACTTC. The chain recombines TRBV9 with TRBJ2-7; the D gene is possibly TRBD1 (6 bases). Trimming pared 3 bases from V and 0 bases from J, leaving 10 bases between. The CDR3 contains 14 residues. The germline gives CDR1 SGDLS, CDR2 YYNGEE.

This chain connects TRBV7-2 to TRBJ2-5, with a possible D match to TRBD1 (7 bases). V gave up 1 base and J gave up 1 base, with 13 bases separating them. The CDR3 spans 16 residues. CDR1 is SGHTA, CDR2 FQGNSA, per germline. The CDR3 is CASSLEGGGIQETQYF. The CDR3 bases are TGTGCCAGCAGCTTAGAAGGGGGCGGGATCCAAGAGACCCAGTACTTC.

V is TRBV10-3 and J is TRBJ2-1, with 14 bases identical to TRBD2. With 4 bases clipped from V and 7 bases from J, the junction kept 3 bases outside the gene matches. Germline CDR1 reads ENHRY; CDR2 reads SYGVKD. This CDR3 comprises 15 residues. The CDR3, as DNA: TGTGCCATCAGTGCCGGGACTAGCGGGAGAAATGAGCAGTTCTTC. Protein sequence: CAISAGTSGRNEQFF.

The V call is TRBV7-8, the J call TRBJ1-4; TRBD1 might be the D (5 bases). The CDR3 consists of 15 residues. CDR1 SGHVS and CDR2 FQNEAQ come from the germline V gene. Trimming took 4 bases from V and 1 from J, leaving 10 bases between them. As DNA, the CDR3 is TGTGCCAGCAGCTCCCGAAGGGGAACTAATGAAAAACTGTTTTTT. This sequence encodes CASSSRRGTNEKLFF.

The chain is built from TRBV5-4 and TRBJ2-3; 9 bases line up with TRBD1. This CDR3 spans 15 amino acids. V was pared by 2 bases and J by 3 bases, with 4 bases of the junction left unmatched. Per germline, CDR1 SGHNT and CDR2 YYREEE (reference sequence). DNA for the CDR3: TGTGCCAGCAGCTTAGGGGACAGGGCAACAGATACGCAGTATTTT. Its translation: CASSLGDRATDTQYF.

The chain joins TRBV27 to TRBJ2-1, with 10 positions matching TRBD2. CDR1 and CDR2 from the germline V gene are MNHEY and SMNVEV (reference sequence). J was trimmed by 1 base and V by 4 bases; bases with no gene match: 10. There are 18 residues in the CDR3. Here the CDR3 DNA reads TGTGCCAGCAGTTCCACGAGGGGTAGCGGGGGGTCCTACAATGAGCAGTTCTTC. Protein product: CASSSTRGSGGSYNEQFF.

This sequence joins TRBV4-3 and TRBJ2-1, with 9 bases identical to TRBD2. The CDR3 has 18 amino acids. CDR1 and CDR2 (germline): LGHNA, YSLEER. Unmatched junction bases numbered 13, after V lost 0 bases and J lost 7 bases. In nucleotides, the CDR3 is TGCGCCAGCAGCCAAGATCGTCTAGCGGGACGCCGCGGGAATGAGCAGTTCTTC. It encodes CASSQDRLAGRRGNEQFF.

The V call is TRBV24-1, the J call TRBJ2-1, with D unclear. The CDR3 extends over 12 amino acids. Deletions cut 4 bases from V and 9 bases from J, with 9 bases between. The germline CDR1 and CDR2 sequences are KGHDR and SFDVKD. The CDR3 DNA follows: TGTGCCACCAGTGACCAACGCGGTGAGCAGTTCTTC. This sequence encodes CATSDQRGEQFF.

The rearrangement uses TRBV7-9 and TRBJ1-4, with TRBD1 as a possible D gene (6 bases). Trimming removed 10 bases from V and 5 bases from J, with 20 bases in between. The CDR3 covers 15 residues. Germline V gene sequence: CDR1 SEHNR, CDR2 FQNEAQ (reference sequence). The CDR3 nucleotides read TGTGCCATCCCCCACTACAGGGAGGGGAATGAAAAACTGTTTTTT. Protein product: CAIPHYREGNEKLFF.

The J gene is TRBJ2-3, the V gene TRBV3-1 (or the pseudogene TRBV3-2); 8 bases fit TRBD2. The ends lost 5 bases at V and 5 bases at J; junction bases unmatched: 12. In germline, CDR1 is LGHDT, CDR2 YNNKEL (reference sequence). The CDR3 consists of 16 residues. The CDR3 nucleotides read TGTGCCAGCAGCGACAATCTAGGACTAGCTGGAGATACGCAGTATTTT. Its protein is CASSDNLGLAGDTQYF.

The chain recombines TRBV18 with TRBJ1-2; the match to TRBD1 covers 7 bases. In germline, CDR1 is KGHSH, CDR2 LQKENI. Germline trimming cut 2 bases from V and 6 bases from J; bases unmatched to any gene: 0. The CDR3 extends over 12 amino acids. In nucleotides, the CDR3 is TGTGCCAGCTCACCAGGGACAGATGGCTACACCTTC. Protein sequence: CASSPGTDGYTF.

The chain recombines TRBV23-1 with TRBJ1-1; 12 positions agree with TRBD1. TRBV23-1 is noted as an ORF with a role that remains uncertain. J lost 4 bases, V lost 6 bases, and 12 bases had no gene match. The CDR3 covers 17 residues. CDR3 in amino acids: CASRTNRDRGQGTEAFF. CDR3 DNA sequence: TGCGCCAGCAGAACTAACCGGGACAGGGGGCAGGGCACTGAAGCTTTCTTT.

The chain uses TRBV19 and TRBJ1-4; 9 bases match TRBD1. Germline V gene lookup returns CDR1 LNHDA and CDR2 SQIVND (reference sequence). Unmatched junction bases numbered 7, after V lost 6 bases and J lost 5 bases. This CDR3 contains 15 residues. The DNA of the CDR3 is TGTGCCAGTAGACCCCAACAGGGGGCAAATGAAAAACTGTTTTTT. The encoded protein is CASRPQQGANEKLFF.

The genes are TRBV28 and TRBJ2-1; D unresolved. CDR3 length equals 13 residues. Trimming shortened V by 3 bases and J by 8 bases, and 11 bases separated the two germline ends. Germline values: CDR1 MDHEN, CDR2 SYDVKM. In DNA form, the CDR3 reads TGTGCCAGCAGTTTGCCTGGAGAACATGAGCAGTTCTTC. This encodes CASSLPGEHEQFF.

The chain has TRBV28 and TRBJ2-1; 10 bases fit TRBD2. Germline V gene lookup returns CDR1 MDHEN and CDR2 SYDVKM. V trimming: 5 bases; J trimming: 7 bases; junction bases outside the gene matches: 11. The CDR3 is 16 residues long. CDR3 sequence reads: CASSPRGAGGLNEQFF. CDR3 DNA sequence: TGTGCCAGCAGTCCCCGCGGAGCGGGGGGGCTAAATGAGCAGTTCTTC.

This clone was counted once. The chain uses TRBV4-2 and TRBJ2-7, with D unresolved. With 0 bases removed from V and 2 bases from J, the gap between germline ends came to 11 bases. The length of the CDR3 is 15 residues. CDR1 and CDR2 from the germline V gene are LGHNA and YNFKEQ. CDR3 sequence (DNA): TGTGCCAGCAGCCAAGATCTGCGACTCCCCTACGAGCAGTACTTC. This codes for CASSQDLRLPYEQYF.

This clone was detected once. The chain has TRBV7-6 and TRBJ2-3; D is ambiguous. This CDR3 comprises 12 residues. V lost 4 bases and J 4 bases, leaving 6 bases between the germline ends. Germline CDR1 SGHVS, CDR2 FNYEAQ. For the CDR3, the DNA is TGTGCCAGCAGCTCTCTCCCAGATACGCAGTATTTT. Translated: CASSSLPDTQYF. Using reference TRBV7-6 and TRBJ2-3 for the parts outside the CDR3, the full variable domain is GAGVSQSPRYKVTKRGQDVALRCDPISGHVSLYWYRQALGQGPEFLTYFNYEAQQDKSGLPNDRFSAERPEGSISTLTIQRTEQRDSAMYRCASSSLPDTQYFGPGTRLTVL.

V is TRBV10-3 and J is TRBJ2-1, with D possibly TRBD2 on 6 matching bases. The CDR3 extends over 13 amino acids. V was cut by 3 bases and J by 5 bases, with 8 bases left in between. The V gene's germline CDR1 is ENHRY and CDR2 SYGVKD. The CDR3 sequence is CAISDWGDNEQFF. CDR3 DNA sequence: TGTGCCATCAGTGATTGGGGGGACAATGAGCAGTTCTTC.

The chain carries TRBV2 and TRBJ2-2, with D perhaps matching TRBD2 (6 bases). Trimming pared 4 bases from V and 9 bases from J, leaving 15 bases between. The CDR3 length is 14 residues. Germline assignment: CDR1 SNHLY and CDR2 FYNNEI. CDR3 sequence: CASSVFGSFRELFF. The CDR3 DNA is TGTGCCAGCAGTGTTTTCGGGAGTTTCAGGGAGCTGTTTTTT.

The rearrangement joins TRBV30 to TRBJ2-5; possible D gene TRBD1, 5 bases. Trimming removed 0 bases from V and 5 bases from J, with 13 bases in between. The length of the CDR3 is 14 residues. Germline V gene sequence: CDR1 GTSNPN, CDR2 SVGIG (reference sequence). The DNA for the CDR3 is TGTGCCTGGAGTGTACAGGCTGACACGGAGACCCAGTACTTC. This gives the protein CAWSVQADTETQYF.

The rearrangement joins TRBV7-9 to TRBJ1-2, with D perhaps matching TRBD1 (5 bases). V was cut by 1 base and J by 12 bases, with 15 bases left in between. Germline assignment: CDR1 SEHNR and CDR2 FQNEAQ (reference sequence). The CDR3 covers 13 residues. The CDR3 region is CASSLETGDGNTF. The CDR3 nucleotides are TGTGCCAGCAGCTTAGAGACGGGGGACGGGAACACCTTC. The variable domain in full, with the rest retrieved from reference TRBV7-9 and TRBJ1-2, is DTGVSQNPRHKITKRGQNVTFRCDPISEHNRLYWYRQTLGQGPEFLTYFQNEAQLEKSRLLSDRFSAERPKGSFSTLEIQRTEQGDSAMYLCASSLETGDGNTFGSGTRLTVV.

The chain joins TRBV2 to TRBJ2-7, with TRBD2 matching over 7 bases. CDR1 SNHLY and CDR2 FYNNEI come from the germline V gene. V gave up 1 base and J gave up 4 bases; unmatched junction bases: 10. The CDR3 is made up of 16 amino acids. CDR3 nucleotide sequence: TGTGCCAGCAGTGAAGGGGGGAGGGAGGGCCAATACGAGCAGTACTTC. This gives the protein CASSEGGREGQYEQYF.